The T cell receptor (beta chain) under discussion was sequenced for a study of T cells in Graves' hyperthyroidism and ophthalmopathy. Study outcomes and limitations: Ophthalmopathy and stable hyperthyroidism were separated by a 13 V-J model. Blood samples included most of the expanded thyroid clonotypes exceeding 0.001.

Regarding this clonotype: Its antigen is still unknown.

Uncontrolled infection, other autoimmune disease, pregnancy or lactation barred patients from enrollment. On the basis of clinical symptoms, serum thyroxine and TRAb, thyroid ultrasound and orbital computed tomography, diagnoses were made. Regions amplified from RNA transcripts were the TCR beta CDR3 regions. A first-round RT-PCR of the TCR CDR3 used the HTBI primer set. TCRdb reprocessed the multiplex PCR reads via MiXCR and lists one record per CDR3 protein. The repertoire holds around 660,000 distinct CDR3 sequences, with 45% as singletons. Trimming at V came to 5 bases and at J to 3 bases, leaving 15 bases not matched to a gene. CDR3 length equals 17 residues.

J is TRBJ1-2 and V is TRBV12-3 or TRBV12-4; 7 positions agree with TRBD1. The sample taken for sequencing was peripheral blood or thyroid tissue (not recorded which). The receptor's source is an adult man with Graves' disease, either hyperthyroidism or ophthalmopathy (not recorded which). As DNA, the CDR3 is TGTGCCAGCAGTCCCTCCGGGACAGCCGCGGGGGACTATGGCTACACCTTC. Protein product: CASSPSGTAAGDYGYTF.